A selection of T cell receptor beta chains follows, all from one sample in a study of cytomegalovirus exposure and HLA in healthy donors. Using immunoSEQ multiplex PCR, the repertoire was profiled, and TCRdb retains in-frame clones only, with some absent. Among 70,000 to 90,000 clones listed, roughly 76% were seen once. The sample consisted of PBMCs. The source of these receptors is a male donor in good health and CMV-seropositive. Each CDR3 is given with its conserved first and last residue. The D gene is left open where the match is weak. Expanded clones are given a class, and other clones once, few, many or no size at all.

V gene,clone size,D gene,J gene,CDR3 DNA,CDR3 protein
TRBV6-5,-,TRBD2,TRBJ2-7,TGTGCCAGCAGTTACTTCACTAGCGGGAGCCGGGAGCAGTACTTC,CASSYFTSGSREQYF
TRBV30,-,-,TRBJ1-5,TGTGCCTGGAGCGGACATTTGGCAGTTAGCAATCAGCCCCAGCATTTT,CAWSGHLAVSNQPQHF
TRBV7-9,once,TRBD2,TRBJ2-4,TGTGCCAGCAGCCCAATAGCGGGAGAGAGGGCCAAAAACATTCAGTACTTC,CASSPIAGERAKNIQYF
TRBV7-2,once,TRBD1,TRBJ2-6,TGTGCCAGCAGCCAAAGGGGACAGGGGATCTCTGGGGCCAACGTCCTGACTTTC,CASSQRGQGISGANVLTF
TRBV5-1,few,-,TRBJ2-7,TGCGCCAGCAGCTTTCCGGAGAAGCACGAGCAGTACTTC,CASSFPEKHEQYF
TRBV28,once,TRBD2,TRBJ2-1,TGTGCCAGCAGGCGACTAGCGGGGGGCTATGAGCAGTTCTTC,CASRRLAGGYEQFF
TRBV7-2,-,-,TRBJ2-7,TGTGCCAGCAGCCCCCTCGGGGGACTCTACGAGCAGTACTTC,CASSPLGGLYEQYF
TRBV15,once,TRBD1,TRBJ1-6,TGTGCCACCAGCAGAGCTGGACAGGGGGATTCACCCCTCCACTTT,CATSRAGQGDSPLHF
TRBV7-8,-,-,TRBJ2-7,TGTGCCAGCAAAACCGAGGGAGGGGGGACAAGTTCCTACGAGCAGTACTTC,CASKTEGGGTSSYEQYF
TRBV18,once,TRBD2,TRBJ2-3,TGTGCCAGCTCACCACCATTAGCGGGGGGGCATGGAGATACGCAGTATTTT,CASSPPLAGGHGDTQYF
TRBV18,once,-,TRBJ2-3,TGTGCCAGCTCACCACGATCTAGCGGCACAGATACGCAGTATTTT,CASSPRSSGTDTQYF
TRBV14,-,TRBD1,TRBJ1-2,TGTGCCAGCAGCCTTACGACAGGGAACTATGGCTACACCTTC,CASSLTTGNYGYTF
TRBV5-1,-,TRBD1,TRBJ1-5,TGCGCCAGCAGCCCGGGACAGGGGAGACAGCCCCAGCATTTT,CASSPGQGRQPQHF
TRBV28,few,TRBD2,TRBJ2-1,TGTGCCAGCAGTTATAGGACTAGCGGGGACCCTGAGCAGTTCTTC,CASSYRTSGDPEQFF
TRBV29-1,-,TRBD1,TRBJ2-1,TGCAGCGCCATTCCTCCCGACAGGGGGCAGATGAGCTCCTACAATGAGCAGTTCTTC,CSAIPPDRGQMSSYNEQFF
TRBV4-1,-,-,TRBJ1-5,TGCGCCAGCAGCCAAGAGCAGTTCATTAGCAATCAGCCCCAGCATTTT,CASSQEQFISNQPQHF
TRBV9,-,TRBD2,TRBJ2-3,TGTGCCAGCAGCGTAGGGGCGGGGGGCTCAGATACGCAGTATTTT,CASSVGAGGSDTQYF
TRBV19,-,TRBD1,TRBJ2-7,TGTGCCAGTAGTCCTTCAGGGGGCGGGGACGAGCAGTACTTC,CASSPSGGGDEQYF
TRBV11-2,-,-,TRBJ1-2,TGTGCCAGCACCAGTGGCTATGGCTACACCTTC,CASTSGYGYTF
TRBV9,-,TRBD1,TRBJ1-6,TGTGCCAGCAGCGTCGAGACAGGGAATAATTCACCCCTCCACTTT,CASSVETGNNSPLHF
TRBV19,once,-,TRBJ1-1,TGTGCCAGTAGTATGTCGTTCGTCCGTAGCGAGAGGAACACTGAAGCTTTCTTT,CASSMSFVRSERNTEAFF
TRBV5-5,few,TRBD1,TRBJ1-5,TGTGCCAGCAGCAGGACAGGGGACCGCAATCAGCCCCAGCATTTT,CASSRTGDRNQPQHF
TRBV30,few,TRBD2,TRBJ2-5,TGTGCCTGGACTCCGGGACTAGGGATGATGCAGACCCAGTACTTC,CAWTPGLGMMQTQYF
TRBV2,-,-,TRBJ1-5,TGTGCCAGCAGTGACGGTATTAGCAATCAGCCCCAGCATTTT,CASSDGISNQPQHF
TRBV28,few,-,TRBJ2-5,TGTGCCAGCAGTTTATCCCTGGTCAGCCAAGAGACCCAGTACTTC,CASSLSLVSQETQYF